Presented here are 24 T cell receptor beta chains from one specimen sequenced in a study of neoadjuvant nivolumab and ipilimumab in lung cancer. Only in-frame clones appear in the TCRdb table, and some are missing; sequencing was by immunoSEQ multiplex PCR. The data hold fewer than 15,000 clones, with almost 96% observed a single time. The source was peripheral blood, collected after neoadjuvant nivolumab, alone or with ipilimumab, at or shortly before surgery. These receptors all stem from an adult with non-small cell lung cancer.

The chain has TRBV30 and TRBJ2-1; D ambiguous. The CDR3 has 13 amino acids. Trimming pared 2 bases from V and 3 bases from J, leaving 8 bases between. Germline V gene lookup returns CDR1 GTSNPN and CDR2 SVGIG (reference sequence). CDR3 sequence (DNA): TGTGCCTGGAGTAGAAATAGCTACAATGAGCAGTTCTTC. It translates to CAWSRNSYNEQFF. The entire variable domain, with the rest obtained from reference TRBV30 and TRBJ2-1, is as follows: SQTIHQWPATLVQPVGSPLSLECTVEGTSNPNLYWYRQAAGRGLQLLFYSVGIGQISSEVPQNLSASRPQDRQFILSSKKLLLSDSGFYLCAWSRNSYNEQFFGPGTRLTVL.

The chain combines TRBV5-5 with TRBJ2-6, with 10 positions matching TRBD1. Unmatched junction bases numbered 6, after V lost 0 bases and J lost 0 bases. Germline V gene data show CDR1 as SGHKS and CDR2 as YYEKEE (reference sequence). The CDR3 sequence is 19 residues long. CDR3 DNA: TGTGCCAGCAGCTTGGAGGGACAGGGGTATGGCTCTGGGGCCAACGTCCTGACTTTC. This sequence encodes CASSLEGQGYGSGANVLTF.

CDR3 nucleotide sequence: TGTGCCAGCAGTTTAGCGTCAGCGGGGGACAATGAGCAGTTCTTC. It specifies CASSLASAGDNEQFF. This chain uses TRBV28 with TRBJ2-1, with 8 bases matching TRBD2. Per the germline V gene, CDR1 is MDHEN and CDR2 is SYDVKM. With 2 bases clipped from V and 5 bases from J, the junction kept 5 bases outside the gene matches. The CDR3 spans 15 residues.

DNA of the CDR3: TGTGCCAGCTCACCACCATCTAGGGGGCAGGACTATGGCTACACCTTC. Translation: CASSPPSRGQDYGYTF. V usage is TRBV18 and J usage is TRBJ1-2, with 7 bases that match TRBD1. CDR1 is KGHSH and CDR2 is LQKENI in the germline V gene. The CDR3 runs 16 residues. Unmatched junction bases numbered 7, after V lost 0 bases and J lost 3 bases.

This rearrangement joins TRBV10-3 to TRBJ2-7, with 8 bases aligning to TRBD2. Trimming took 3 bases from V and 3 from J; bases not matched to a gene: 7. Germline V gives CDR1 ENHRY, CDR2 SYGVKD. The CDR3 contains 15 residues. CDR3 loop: CAISDETSEIYEQYF. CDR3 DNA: TGTGCCATCAGTGACGAGACTAGCGAGATCTACGAGCAGTACTTC.

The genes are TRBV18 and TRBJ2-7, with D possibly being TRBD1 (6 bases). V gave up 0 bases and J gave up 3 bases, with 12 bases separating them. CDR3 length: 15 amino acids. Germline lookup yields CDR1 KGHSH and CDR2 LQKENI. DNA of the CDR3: TGTGCCAGCTCACCACCGGGCAGGGGAGTCTACGAGCAGTACTTC. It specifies CASSPPGRGVYEQYF.

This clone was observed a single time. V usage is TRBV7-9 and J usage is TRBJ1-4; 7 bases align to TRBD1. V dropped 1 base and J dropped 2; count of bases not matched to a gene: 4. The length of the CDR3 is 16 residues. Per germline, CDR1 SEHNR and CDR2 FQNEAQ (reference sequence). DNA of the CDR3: TGTGCCAGCAGCTTAGGAGTCAGGGGGACTAATGAAAAACTGTTTTTT. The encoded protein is CASSLGVRGTNEKLFF.

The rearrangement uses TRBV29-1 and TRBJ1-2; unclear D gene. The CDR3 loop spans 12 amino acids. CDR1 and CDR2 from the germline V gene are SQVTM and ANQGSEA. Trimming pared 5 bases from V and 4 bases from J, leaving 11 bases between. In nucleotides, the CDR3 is TGCAGCGTTAATGACGCCAGCTATGGCTACACCTTC. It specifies CSVNDASYGYTF.

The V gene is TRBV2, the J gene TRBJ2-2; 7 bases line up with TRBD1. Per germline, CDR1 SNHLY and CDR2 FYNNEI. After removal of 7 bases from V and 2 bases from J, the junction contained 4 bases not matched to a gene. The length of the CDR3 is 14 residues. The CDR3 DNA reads TGTGCCAGCAAGCAGGGGGTAAACACCGGGGAGCTGTTTTTT. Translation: CASKQGVNTGELFF.

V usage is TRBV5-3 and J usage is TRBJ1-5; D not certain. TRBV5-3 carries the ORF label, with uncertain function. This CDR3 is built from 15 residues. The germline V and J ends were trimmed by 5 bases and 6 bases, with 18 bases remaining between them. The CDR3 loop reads CARRQAGRGGQPQHF. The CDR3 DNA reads TGTGCCAGAAGGCAAGCGGGGAGAGGTGGTCAGCCCCAGCATTTT.

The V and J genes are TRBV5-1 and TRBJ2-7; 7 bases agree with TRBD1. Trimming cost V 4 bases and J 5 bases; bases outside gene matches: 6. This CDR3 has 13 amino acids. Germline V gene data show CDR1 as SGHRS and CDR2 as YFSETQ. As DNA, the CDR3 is TGCGCCAGCAGCCCCGACAGGGCTAACGAGCAGTACTTC. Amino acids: CASSPDRANEQYF.

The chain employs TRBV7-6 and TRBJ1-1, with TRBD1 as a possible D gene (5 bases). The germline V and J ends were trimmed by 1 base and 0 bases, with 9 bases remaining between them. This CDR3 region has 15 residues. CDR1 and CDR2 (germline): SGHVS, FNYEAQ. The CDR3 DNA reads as TGTGCCAGCAGCTTAGTAGGACAATTGAACACTGAAGCTTTCTTT. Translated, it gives CASSLVGQLNTEAFF.

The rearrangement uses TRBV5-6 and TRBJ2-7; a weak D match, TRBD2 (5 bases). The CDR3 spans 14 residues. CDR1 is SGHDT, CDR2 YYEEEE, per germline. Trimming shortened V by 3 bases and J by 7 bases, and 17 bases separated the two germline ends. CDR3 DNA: TGTGCCAGCAGCTCCTCTGGGGAGCTTGGTGAGCAGTACTTC. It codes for CASSSSGELGEQYF.

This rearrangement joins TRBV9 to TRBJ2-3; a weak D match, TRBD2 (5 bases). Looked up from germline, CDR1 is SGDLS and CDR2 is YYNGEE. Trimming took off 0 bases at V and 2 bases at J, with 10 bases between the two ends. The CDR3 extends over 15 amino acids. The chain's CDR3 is CASSVATGITDTQYF. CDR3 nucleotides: TGTGCCAGCAGCGTAGCTACGGGGATCACAGATACGCAGTATTTT. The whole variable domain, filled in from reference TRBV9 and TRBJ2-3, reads DSGVTQTPKHLITATGQRVTLRCSPRSGDLSVYWYQQSLDQGLQFLIQYYNGEERAKGNILERFSAQQFPDLHSELNLSSLELGDSALYFCASSVATGITDTQYFGPGTRLTVL.

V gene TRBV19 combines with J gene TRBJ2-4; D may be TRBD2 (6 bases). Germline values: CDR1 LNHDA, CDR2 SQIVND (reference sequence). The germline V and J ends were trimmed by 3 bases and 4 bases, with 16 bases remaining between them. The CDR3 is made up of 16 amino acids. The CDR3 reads CASSMLPSGGKNIQYF. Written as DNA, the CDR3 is TGTGCCAGTAGTATGCTGCCCTCCGGGGGTAAAAACATTCAGTACTTC. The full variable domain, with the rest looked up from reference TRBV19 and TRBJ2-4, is DGGITQSPKYLFRKEGQNVTLSCEQNLNHDAMYWYRQDPGQGLRLIYYSQIVNDFQKGDIAEGYSVSREKKESFPLTVTSAQKNPTAFYLCASSMLPSGGKNIQYFGAGTRLSVL.

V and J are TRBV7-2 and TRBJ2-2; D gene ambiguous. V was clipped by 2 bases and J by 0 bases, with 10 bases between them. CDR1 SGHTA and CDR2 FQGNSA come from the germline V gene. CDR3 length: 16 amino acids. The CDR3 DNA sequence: TGTGCCAGCAGCTTATGGGGATTCGCGAACACCGGGGAGCTGTTTTTT. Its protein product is CASSLWGFANTGELFF.

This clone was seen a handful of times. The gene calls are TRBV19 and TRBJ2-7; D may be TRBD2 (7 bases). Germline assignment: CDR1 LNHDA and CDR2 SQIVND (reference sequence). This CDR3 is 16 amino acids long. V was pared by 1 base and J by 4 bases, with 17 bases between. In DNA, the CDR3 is TGTGCCAGTAGTATAGGGGGGGGCTACTATCCTTACGAGCAGTACTTC. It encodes CASSIGGGYYPYEQYF.

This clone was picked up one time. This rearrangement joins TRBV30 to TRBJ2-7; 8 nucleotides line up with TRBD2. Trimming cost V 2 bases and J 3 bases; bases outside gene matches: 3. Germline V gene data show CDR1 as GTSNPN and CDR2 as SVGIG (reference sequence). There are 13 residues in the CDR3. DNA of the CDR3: TGTGCCTGGAGTTCCGGGGGGGGCTACGAGCAGTACTTC. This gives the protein CAWSSGGGYEQYF. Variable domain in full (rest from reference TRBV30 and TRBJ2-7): SQTIHQWPATLVQPVGSPLSLECTVEGTSNPNLYWYRQAAGRGLQLLFYSVGIGQISSEVPQNLSASRPQDRQFILSSKKLLLSDSGFYLCAWSSGGGYEQYFGPGTRLTVT.

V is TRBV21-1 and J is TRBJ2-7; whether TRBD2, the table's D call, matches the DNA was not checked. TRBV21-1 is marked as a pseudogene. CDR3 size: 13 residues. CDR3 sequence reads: CASSTRPPHEQYF. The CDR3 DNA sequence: TGTGCCAGCAGCACTAGGCCTCCCCACGAGCAGTACTTC.

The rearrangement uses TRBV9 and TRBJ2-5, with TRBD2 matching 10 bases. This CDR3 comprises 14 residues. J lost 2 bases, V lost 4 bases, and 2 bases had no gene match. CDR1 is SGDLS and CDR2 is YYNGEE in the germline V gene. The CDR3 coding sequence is TGTGCCAGCAGCCTAGCGGGAGTTCAAGAGACCCAGTACTTC. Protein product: CASSLAGVQETQYF.

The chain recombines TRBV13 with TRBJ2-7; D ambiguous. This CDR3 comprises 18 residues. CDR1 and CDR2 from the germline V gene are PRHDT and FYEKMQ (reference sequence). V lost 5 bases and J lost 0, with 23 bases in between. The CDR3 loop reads CASSLTRNPQRNSYEQYF. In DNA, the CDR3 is TGTGCCAGCAGCCTGACCCGGAACCCCCAGCGCAACTCCTACGAGCAGTACTTC.

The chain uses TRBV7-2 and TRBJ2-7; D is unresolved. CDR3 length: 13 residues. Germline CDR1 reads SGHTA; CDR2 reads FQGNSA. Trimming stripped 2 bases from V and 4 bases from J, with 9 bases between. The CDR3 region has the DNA TGTGCCAGCAGCTTAACGATCGTGTACGAGCAGTACTTC. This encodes CASSLTIVYEQYF.

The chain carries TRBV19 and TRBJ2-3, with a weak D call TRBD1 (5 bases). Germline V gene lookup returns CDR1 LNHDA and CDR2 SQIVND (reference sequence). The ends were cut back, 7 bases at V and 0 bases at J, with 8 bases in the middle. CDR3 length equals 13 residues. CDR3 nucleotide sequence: TGTGCCAGTAACAGGTATAGCACAGATACGCAGTATTTT. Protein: CASNRYSTDTQYF. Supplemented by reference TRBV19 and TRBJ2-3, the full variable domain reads DGGITQSPKYLFRKEGQNVTLSCEQNLNHDAMYWYRQDPGQGLRLIYYSQIVNDFQKGDIAEGYSVSREKKESFPLTVTSAQKNPTAFYLCASNRYSTDTQYFGPGTRLTVL.

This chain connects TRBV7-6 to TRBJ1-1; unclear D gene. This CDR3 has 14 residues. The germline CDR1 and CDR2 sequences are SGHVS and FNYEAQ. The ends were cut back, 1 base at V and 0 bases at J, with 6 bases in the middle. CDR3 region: CASSLGWMNTEAFF. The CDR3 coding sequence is TGTGCCAGCAGCTTAGGATGGATGAACACTGAAGCTTTCTTT.